This TCR beta chain was observed in a study of technical replicates of blood from a handful of donors. The assay was immunoSEQ multiplex PCR, and TCRdb's table has in-frame clones only and misses some. The sample yields approximately 82,000 clones, 75% to 95% seen once. From germline, CDR1 is MDHEN and CDR2 SYDVKM. Trimming took 7 bases from V and 3 from J, leaving 16 bases between them. The CDR3 runs to 15 residues. The chain carries TRBV28 and TRBJ1-5; D call uncertain. The receptor's source is a human donor in good health. Some clones in this sample may be carry-over from other donors' samples. The sample consisted of T cells isolated from PBMCs. The CDR3 DNA reads TGTGCCAGCACCTGGGTCAGAGGAATCAATCAGCCCCAGCATTTT. Amino acid sequence: CASTWVRGINQPQHF.